The 17 T cell receptor beta chains below come from one sample, sequenced in a study of beta chain features in type 1 diabetes. The entirety of the isolated RNA underwent reverse transcription, so expressed TCRB transcripts were sequenced. Profiling relied on immunoSEQ multiplex PCR, and the TCRdb table lists in-frame clones only, not all of them. The profile shows 360,000 or so clones, around 20% of them singletons. The sample was naive CD4+ T cells from blood. The receptors originated from a young woman in good health.

CDR3 residues: CASSEGAGGAGRETQYF. DNA of the CDR3: TGTGCCAGCAGTGAAGGGGCAGGGGGCGCGGGAAGGGAGACCCAGTACTTC. The chain links TRBV2 to TRBJ2-5; 8 nucleotides line up with TRBD1. Per the germline V gene, CDR1 is SNHLY and CDR2 is FYNNEI. The CDR3 is 17 amino acids. Trimming at V came to 1 base and at J to 5 bases, leaving 12 bases not matched to a gene.

This clone was counted between two and nine times. The rearrangement links TRBV28 to TRBJ2-1; TRBD2 matches at 9 bases. The CDR3 extends over 15 amino acids. CDR1 and CDR2 from the germline V gene are MDHEN and SYDVKM. V lost 6 bases to trimming and J lost 5 bases; unmatched junction nucleotides: 8. The DNA of the CDR3 is TGTGCCAGCAGCCGGCTCGGACTAGCGAACAATGAGCAGTTCTTC. Protein: CASSRLGLANNEQFF. Variable domain in full (rest from reference TRBV28 and TRBJ2-1): DVKVTQSSRYLVKRTGEKVFLECVQDMDHENMFWYRQDPGLGLRLIYFSYDVKMKEKGDIPEGYSVSREKKERFSLILESASTNQTSMYLCASSRLGLANNEQFFGPGTRLTVL.

The chain combines TRBV5-1 with TRBJ2-5; D gene unclear. Per the germline V gene, CDR1 is SGHRS and CDR2 is YFSETQ. The CDR3 is made up of 15 amino acids. Trimming stripped 0 bases from V and 3 bases from J, with 12 bases between. The CDR3 bases are TGCGCCAGCAGCTTGGTGGCAGGCAGAGAAGAGACCCAGTACTTC. Residues: CASSLVAGREETQYF.

This clone was recorded a few times. The gene calls are TRBV5-1 and TRBJ2-1; 9 positions match TRBD1. V shed 4 bases, J shed 6 bases, and the junction held 11 bases outside the gene matches. The CDR3 has 16 residues. CDR1 and CDR2 from the germline V gene are SGHRS and YFSETQ. The CDR3 is CASSTWSGQGGNEQFF. CDR3 nucleotide sequence: TGCGCCAGCAGCACTTGGTCGGGACAGGGAGGCAATGAGCAGTTCTTC.

The chain joins TRBV15 to TRBJ2-2; 7 bases match TRBD1. J lost 4 bases, V lost 7 bases, and 6 bases had no gene match. The V gene's germline CDR1 is LNHNV and CDR2 YYDKDF (reference sequence). The CDR3 consists of 14 residues. The CDR3 sequence is CATKLAGGTGELFF. DNA of the CDR3: TGTGCCACCAAATTAGCAGGGGGCACCGGGGAGCTGTTTTTT. Variable domain in full (rest from reference TRBV15 and TRBJ2-2): DAMVIQNPRYQVTQFGKPVTLSCSQTLNHNVMYWYQQKSSQAPKLLFHYYDKDFNNEADTPDNFQSRRPNTSFCFLDIRSPGLGDTAMYLCATKLAGGTGELFFGEGSRLTVL.

The genes are TRBV7-3 and TRBJ1-1, with D possibly matching TRBD1 (5 bases). V dropped 5 bases and J dropped 1 base, with 8 bases sitting between them. The CDR3 consists of 13 residues. CDR1 SGHTA and CDR2 FQGTGA come from the germline V gene. The CDR3 here is CASSQGANTEAFF. The CDR3, as DNA: TGTGCCAGCAGCCAAGGGGCGAACACTGAAGCTTTCTTT.

The V gene is TRBV19, the J gene TRBJ1-2; possibly TRBD1 for D (6 bases). The CDR3 sequence is 19 residues long. Germline loops: CDR1 LNHDA, CDR2 SQIVND (reference sequence). Between the trimmed V and J ends, which lost 0 bases and 2 bases, there was a span of 22 bases. The CDR3: CASSIDHQGSLLKNYGYTF. CDR3 in DNA: TGTGCCAGTAGTATAGATCATCAGGGGAGTCTGCTGAAAAACTATGGCTACACCTTC.

This clone was counted only a few times. J is TRBJ2-1 and V is TRBV19; 16 bases are shared with TRBD2. Germline V lookup: CDR1 LNHDA, CDR2 SQIVND (reference sequence). With V trimmed by 7 bases and J by 10 bases, 10 bases remained unmatched. The CDR3 has 16 residues. As DNA, the CDR3 is TGTGCCAGTATCGCAACGGGACTAGCGGGAGGGCGAGAGCAGTTCTTC. Encoded protein: CASIATGLAGGREQFF.

This clone was detected a few times. The gene calls are TRBV15 and TRBJ1-2; D call uncertain. This CDR3 spans 14 amino acids. Trimming pared 9 bases from V and 0 bases from J, leaving 14 bases between. CDR1 LNHNV and CDR2 YYDKDF come from the germline V gene (reference sequence). The CDR3 protein is CATSSPGPNYGYTF. The CDR3 nucleotides read TGTGCCACATCCAGCCCGGGTCCTAACTATGGCTACACCTTC. The variable domain in full, with the rest retrieved from reference TRBV15 and TRBJ1-2, is DAMVIQNPRYQVTQFGKPVTLSCSQTLNHNVMYWYQQKSSQAPKLLFHYYDKDFNNEADTPDNFQSRRPNTSFCFLDIRSPGLGDTAMYLCATSSPGPNYGYTFGSGTRLTVV.

The gene calls are TRBV7-9 and TRBJ2-2; no firm D call. The CDR3 has 17 residues. The germline CDR1 and CDR2 sequences are SEHNR and FQNEAQ (reference sequence). V lost 5 bases and J 3 bases, leaving 19 bases between the germline ends. The CDR3 is CASSPKTILQDTGELFF. For the CDR3, the DNA is TGTGCCAGCAGCCCGAAGACAATTTTACAAGACACCGGGGAGCTGTTTTTT.

This chain connects TRBV30 to TRBJ2-6; 8 bases are a match to TRBD1. Trimming removed 0 bases from V and 1 base from J; junction bases left unmatched: 11. The CDR3 consists of 19 residues. Germline V lookup: CDR1 GTSNPN, CDR2 SVGIG (reference sequence). CDR3 in DNA: TGTGCCTGGAGTGTACTGAGGACAGGGAGAAGTTCTGGGGCCAACGTCCTGACTTTC. Translating it yields CAWSVLRTGRSSGANVLTF.

The chain carries TRBV5-4 and TRBJ2-2; TRBD2 agrees at 16 bases. CDR1 and CDR2 (germline): SGHNT, YYREEE (reference sequence). V lost 4 bases, J lost 4 bases, and 7 bases stayed unmatched. CDR3 length equals 18 residues. CDR3 residues: CASSTGLAGGLSTGELFF. For the CDR3, the DNA is TGTGCCAGCAGCACGGGACTAGCGGGGGGGCTCAGCACCGGGGAGCTGTTTTTT.

In its sample, this clone was seen a few times. The V call is TRBV7-8, the J call TRBJ1-1; D perhaps matches TRBD1 (5 bases). In germline, CDR1 is SGHVS, CDR2 FQNEAQ. The CDR3 consists of 14 residues. Trimming removed 3 bases from V and 1 base from J, with 9 bases in between. The CDR3 loop reads CASSFGHRNTEAFF. The CDR3 DNA is TGTGCCAGCAGCTTCGGACACCGGAACACTGAAGCTTTCTTT. The full variable domain, its missing parts supplied by reference TRBV7-8 and TRBJ1-1, is GAGVSQSPRYKVAKRGQDVALRCDPISGHVSLFWYQQALGQGPEFLTYFQNEAQLDKSGLPSDRFFAERPEGSVSTLKIQRTQQEDSAVYLCASSFGHRNTEAFFGQGTRLTVV.

This clone has just a few counts. J is TRBJ2-3 and V is TRBV7-2; TRBD2 matches 7 bases. CDR1 is SGHTA, CDR2 FQGNSA, per germline. Trimming cost V 5 bases and J 1 base; bases outside gene matches: 6. CDR3 length: 15 amino acids. The CDR3 region is CASSPGLTRTDTQYF. Written as DNA, the CDR3 is TGTGCCAGCAGCCCGGGACTAACCCGCACAGATACGCAGTATTTT.

This clone was counted between two and nine times. The chain couples TRBV6-6 to TRBJ2-1, with TRBD1 matching 8 bases. Germline CDR1 reads MNHNY; CDR2 reads SVGAGI (reference sequence). The J segment lost 3 bases and the V segment lost 7 bases, leaving 5 bases of the junction unmatched. The CDR3 extends over 14 amino acids. CDR3 in DNA: TGTGCCAGCAACATCAGGGGGCACTACAATGAGCAGTTCTTC. This translates into CASNIRGHYNEQFF.

The chain carries TRBV23-1 and TRBJ2-7; D is unresolved. TRBV23-1 qualifies as an ORF whose function is uncertain. The length of the CDR3 is 14 residues. V was shortened by 0 bases and J by 1 base, with 7 bases between the two germline ends. The CDR3 protein is CASSQSSVSYEQYF. The CDR3 DNA is TGCGCCAGCAGTCAATCGTCCGTTTCCTACGAGCAGTACTTC.

The table lists this clone with a few counts. The chain uses TRBV30 and TRBJ2-4; 7 bases align to TRBD1. The CDR3 runs 13 residues. V lost 5 bases to trimming and J lost 6 bases; unmatched junction nucleotides: 7. Germline CDR1 reads GTSNPN; CDR2 reads SVGIG (reference sequence). CDR3 loop: CAWGWDRGNIQYF. Here the CDR3 DNA reads TGTGCCTGGGGCTGGGACAGAGGAAACATTCAGTACTTC.